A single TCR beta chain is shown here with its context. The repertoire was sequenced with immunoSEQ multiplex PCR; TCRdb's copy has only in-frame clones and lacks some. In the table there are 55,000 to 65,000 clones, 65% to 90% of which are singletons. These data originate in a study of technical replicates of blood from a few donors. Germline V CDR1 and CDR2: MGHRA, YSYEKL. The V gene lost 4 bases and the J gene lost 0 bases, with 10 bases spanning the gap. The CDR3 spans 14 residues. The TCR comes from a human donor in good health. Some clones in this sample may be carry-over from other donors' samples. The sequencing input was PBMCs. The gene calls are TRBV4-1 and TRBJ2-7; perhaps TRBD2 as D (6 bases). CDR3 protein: CASSLGRNSYEQYF. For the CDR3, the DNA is TGCGCCAGCAGCCTCGGGAGAAACTCCTACGAGCAGTACTTC.